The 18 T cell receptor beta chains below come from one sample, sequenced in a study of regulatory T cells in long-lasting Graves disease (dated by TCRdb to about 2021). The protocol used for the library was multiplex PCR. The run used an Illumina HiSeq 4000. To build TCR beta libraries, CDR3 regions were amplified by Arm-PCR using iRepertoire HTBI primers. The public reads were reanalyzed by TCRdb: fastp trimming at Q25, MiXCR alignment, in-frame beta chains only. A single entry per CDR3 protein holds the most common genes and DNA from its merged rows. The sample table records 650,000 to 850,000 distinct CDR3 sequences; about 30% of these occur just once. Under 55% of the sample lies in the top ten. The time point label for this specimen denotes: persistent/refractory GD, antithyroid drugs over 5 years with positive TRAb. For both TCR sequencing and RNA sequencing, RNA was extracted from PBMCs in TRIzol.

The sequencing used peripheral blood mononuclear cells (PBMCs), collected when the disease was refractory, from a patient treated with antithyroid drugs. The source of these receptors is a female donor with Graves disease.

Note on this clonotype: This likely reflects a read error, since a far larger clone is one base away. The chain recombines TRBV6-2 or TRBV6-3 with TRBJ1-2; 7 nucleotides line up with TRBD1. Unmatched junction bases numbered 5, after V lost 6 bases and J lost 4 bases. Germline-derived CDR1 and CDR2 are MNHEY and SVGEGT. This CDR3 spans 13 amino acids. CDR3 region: CASSKQGFYGYTF. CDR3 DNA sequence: TGTGCCAGCAGCAAACAGGGGTTCTATGGCTACACCTTC.

The CDR3 loop is CASSPQGSEQYF. CDR3 coding DNA: TGTGCCAGCTCACCACAAGGAAGCGAGCAGTACTTC. The V call is TRBV18, the J call TRBJ2-7, with D uncertain. From germline, CDR1 is KGHSH and CDR2 LQKENI. Trimming pared 1 base from V and 6 bases from J, leaving 7 bases between. This CDR3 is 12 amino acids long.

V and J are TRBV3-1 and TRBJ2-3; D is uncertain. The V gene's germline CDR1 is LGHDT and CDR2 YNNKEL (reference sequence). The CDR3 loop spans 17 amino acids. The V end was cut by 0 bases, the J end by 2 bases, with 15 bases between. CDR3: CASSQDVAGLPTDTQYF. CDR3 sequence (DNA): TGTGCCAGCAGCCAAGATGTAGCAGGCCTTCCCACAGATACGCAGTATTTT.

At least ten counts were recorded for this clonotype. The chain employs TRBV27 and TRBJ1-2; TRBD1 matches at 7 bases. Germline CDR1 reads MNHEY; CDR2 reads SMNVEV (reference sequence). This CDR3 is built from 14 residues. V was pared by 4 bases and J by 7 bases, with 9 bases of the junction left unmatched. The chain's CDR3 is CASSSIKGAFGYTF. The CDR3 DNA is TGTGCCAGCAGTTCCATTAAGGGGGCGTTTGGCTACACCTTC.

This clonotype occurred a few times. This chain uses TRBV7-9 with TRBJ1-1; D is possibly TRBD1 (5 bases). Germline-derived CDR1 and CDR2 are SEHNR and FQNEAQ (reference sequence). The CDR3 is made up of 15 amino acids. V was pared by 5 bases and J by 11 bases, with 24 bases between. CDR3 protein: CASSPGGRLSAEAFF. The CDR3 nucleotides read TGTGCCAGCAGCCCCGGGGGACGGCTTTCGGCGGAGGCTTTCTTT.

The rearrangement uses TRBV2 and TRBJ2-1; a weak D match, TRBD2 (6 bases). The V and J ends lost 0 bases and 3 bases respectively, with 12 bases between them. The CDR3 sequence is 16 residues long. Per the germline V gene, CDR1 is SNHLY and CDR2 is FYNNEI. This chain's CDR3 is CASSEAGEEFYNEQFF. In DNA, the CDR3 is TGTGCCAGCAGTGAAGCGGGGGAGGAATTCTACAATGAGCAGTTCTTC. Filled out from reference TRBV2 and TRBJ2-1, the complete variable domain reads EPEVTQTPSHQVTQMGQEVILRCVPISNHLYFYWYRQILGQKVEFLVSFYNNEISEKSEIFDDQFSVERPDGSNFTLKIRSTKLEDSAMYFCASSEAGEEFYNEQFFGPGTRLTVL.

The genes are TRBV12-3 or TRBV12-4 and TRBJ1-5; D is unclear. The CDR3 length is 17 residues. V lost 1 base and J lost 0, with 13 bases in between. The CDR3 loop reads CASSLGGRYSSNQPQHF. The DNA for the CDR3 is TGTGCCAGCAGTTTAGGAGGAAGGTACTCTAGCAATCAGCCCCAGCATTTT.

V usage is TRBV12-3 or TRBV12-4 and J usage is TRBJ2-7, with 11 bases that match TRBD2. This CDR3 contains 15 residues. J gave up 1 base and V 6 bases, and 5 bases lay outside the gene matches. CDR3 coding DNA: TGTGCCAGCAGAATAGCGGGAGGGCCGTCCTACGAGCAGTACTTC. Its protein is CASRIAGGPSYEQYF.

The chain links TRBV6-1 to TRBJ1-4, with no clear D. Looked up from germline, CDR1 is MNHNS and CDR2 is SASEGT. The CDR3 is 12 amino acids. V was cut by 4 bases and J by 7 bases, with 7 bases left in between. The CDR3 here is CASSARIEKLFF. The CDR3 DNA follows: TGTGCCAGCAGTGCTCGAATTGAAAAACTGTTTTTT.

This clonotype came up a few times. The CDR3 sequence: CSVEDQVDGYTF. CDR3 DNA: TGCAGCGTTGAAGACCAGGTCGATGGCTACACCTTC. This sequence joins TRBV29-1 and TRBJ1-2; D uncertain. This CDR3 region has 12 residues. Trimming shortened V by 0 bases and J by 6 bases, and 8 bases separated the two germline ends. Germline V lookup: CDR1 SQVTM, CDR2 ANQGSEA.

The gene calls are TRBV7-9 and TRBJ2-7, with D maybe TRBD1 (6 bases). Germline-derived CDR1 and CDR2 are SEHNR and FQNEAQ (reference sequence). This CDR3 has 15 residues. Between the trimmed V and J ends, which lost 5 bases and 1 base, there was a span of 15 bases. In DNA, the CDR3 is TGTGCCAGCAGCCCAGGGCCAGGGGCGTCCTACGAGCAGTACTTC. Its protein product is CASSPGPGASYEQYF.

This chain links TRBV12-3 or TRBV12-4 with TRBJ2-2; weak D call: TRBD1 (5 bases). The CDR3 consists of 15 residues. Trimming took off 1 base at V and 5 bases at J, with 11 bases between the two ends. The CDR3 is CASSLEGQVTGELFF. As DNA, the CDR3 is TGTGCCAGCAGTTTAGAGGGGCAGGTTACCGGGGAGCTGTTTTTT.

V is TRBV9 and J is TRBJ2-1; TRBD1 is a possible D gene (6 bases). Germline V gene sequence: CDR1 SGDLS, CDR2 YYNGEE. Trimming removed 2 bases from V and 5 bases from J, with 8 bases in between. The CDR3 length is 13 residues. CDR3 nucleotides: TGTGCCAGCAGCGTCAGGGGAAACAATGAGCAGTTCTTC. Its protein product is CASSVRGNNEQFF.

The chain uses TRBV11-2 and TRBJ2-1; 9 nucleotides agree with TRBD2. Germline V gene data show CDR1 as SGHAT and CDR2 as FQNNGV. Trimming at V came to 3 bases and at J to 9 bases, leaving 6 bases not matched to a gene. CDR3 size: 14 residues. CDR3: CASSFRTSAIEQFF. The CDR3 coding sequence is TGTGCCAGCAGCTTCAGGACTAGCGCTATTGAGCAGTTCTTC.

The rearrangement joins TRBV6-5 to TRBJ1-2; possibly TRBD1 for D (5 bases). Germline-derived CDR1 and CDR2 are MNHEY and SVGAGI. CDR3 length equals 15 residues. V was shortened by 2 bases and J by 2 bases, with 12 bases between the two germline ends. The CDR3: CASSYTSTANYGYTF. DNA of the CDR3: TGTGCCAGCAGTTACACGTCGACAGCGAACTATGGCTACACCTTC.

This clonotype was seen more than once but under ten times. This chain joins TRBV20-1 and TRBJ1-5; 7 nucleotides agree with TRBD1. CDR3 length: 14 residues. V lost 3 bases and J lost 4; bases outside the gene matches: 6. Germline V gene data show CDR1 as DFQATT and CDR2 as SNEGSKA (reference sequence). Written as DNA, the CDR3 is TGCAGTGCTAGTTCAGGGGGTAATAATCAGCCCCAGCATTTT. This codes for CSASSGGNNQPQHF.

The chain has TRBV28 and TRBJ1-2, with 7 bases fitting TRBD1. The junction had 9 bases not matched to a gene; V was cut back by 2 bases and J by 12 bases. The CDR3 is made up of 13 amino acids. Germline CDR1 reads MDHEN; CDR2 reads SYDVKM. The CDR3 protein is CASSLPGQLCDTF. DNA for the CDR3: TGTGCCAGCAGTTTACCGGGACAGTTATGTGACACCTTC.

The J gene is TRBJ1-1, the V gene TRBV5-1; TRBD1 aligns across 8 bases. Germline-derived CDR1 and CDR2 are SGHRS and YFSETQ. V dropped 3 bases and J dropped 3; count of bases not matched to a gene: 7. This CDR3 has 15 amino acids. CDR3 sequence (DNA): TGCGCCAGCAGCTCAGGGACAGGTGTGTACACTGAAGCTTTCTTT. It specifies CASSSGTGVYTEAFF. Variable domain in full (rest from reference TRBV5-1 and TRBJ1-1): KAGVTQTPRYLIKTRGQQVTLSCSPISGHRSVSWYQQTPGQGLQFLFEYFSETQRNKGNFPGRFSGRQFSNSRSEMNVSTLELGDSALYLCASSSGTGVYTEAFFGQGTRLTVV.